The source of this T cell receptor beta chain is a study of response to subunit inactivated influenza vaccine. Study findings and constraints: New T cells are recruited in small numbers by each seasonal influenza vaccination, according to the authors' suggestion.

This CDR3 contains 19 residues. Losses at the gene ends were 5 bases for V and 1 base for J; bases not matched to a gene: 14. Germline-derived CDR1 and CDR2 are KGHSH and LQKENI. For this clonotype: No antigen is known for it.

TCRdb redid the calling of the RT-PCR reads with MiXCR, one entry per CDR3 protein. The sample includes 550,000 to 800,000 distinct CDR3 sequences, about 15% of them seen just once. This receptor was obtained from a man aged 45-65 years who received an inactivated influenza vaccine. The input for sequencing was PBMCs from blood, taken roughly 12 days after vaccination. This rearrangement joins TRBV18 to TRBJ2-3; 11 bases are shared with TRBD2. The CDR3 DNA sequence: TGTGCCAGCTCATCCACCGGGACTAGCGGTTCGAGGGGCACAGATACGCAGTATTTT. This encodes CASSSTGTSGSRGTDTQYF.